The 5 T cell receptor beta chains listed next were all sequenced from one sample in a study of blood T cell repertoires in COVID-19 (TCRdb year 2020). Receptors were amplified or captured by the immunoSEQ multiplex PCR assay. TCRdb carries this immuneACCESS record with in-frame sequences only. Its versions omit some clonotypes, under half of them owing to an unresolved V gene in the studies checked, with the rest unexplained. The sample table holds roughly 240,000 clones, of which approximately 80% were seen once. The ten largest clonotypes hold 4.7% of the sample. The sample consisted of peripheral blood. Every receptor here comes from a woman aged 70 to 79 with acute or convalescent COVID-19.

The chain recombines TRBV5-1 with TRBJ1-6; a possible D gene is TRBD1 (6 bases). This CDR3 is built from 15 residues. The V end lost 4 bases, the J end lost 4 bases, and 12 bases lay between the germline ends. Germline V CDR1 and CDR2: SGHRS, YFSETQ. For the CDR3, the DNA is TGCGCCAGCAGCGGGGGCGTTTCATATAATTCACCCCTCCACTTT. Translating gives CASSGGVSYNSPLHF.

This clone has a handful of counts. The gene calls are TRBV4-1 and TRBJ1-2; 8 bases line up with TRBD1. The J segment lost 8 bases and the V segment lost 0 bases, leaving 11 bases of the junction unmatched. CDR3 size: 16 residues. Per germline, CDR1 MGHRA and CDR2 YSYEKL. CDR3 nucleotide sequence: TGCGCCAGCAGCCAAGATTGGGCAGGGGGCATGAAAGGCTACACCTTC. Encoded protein: CASSQDWAGGMKGYTF.

V and J are TRBV5-4 and TRBJ2-7; D not resolved. The CDR3 length is 13 residues. The germline V gene has CDR1 SGHNT and CDR2 YYREEE (reference sequence). Trimming pared 1 base from V and 3 bases from J, leaving 8 bases between. The DNA for the CDR3 is TGTGCCAGCAGCTTGACAAGAAACTACGAGCAGTACTTC. It codes for CASSLTRNYEQYF.

The V gene is TRBV19, the J gene TRBJ2-5, with D maybe TRBD2 (7 bases). This CDR3 comprises 13 residues. Germline V gene sequence: CDR1 LNHDA, CDR2 SQIVND (reference sequence). Trimming pared 6 bases from V and 4 bases from J, leaving 12 bases between. Here the CDR3 DNA reads TGTGCCAGTAGCCTGGGGGGGCGAGAGACCCAGTACTTC. The encoded protein is CASSLGGRETQYF. The variable domain in full, with the rest retrieved from reference TRBV19 and TRBJ2-5, is DGGITQSPKYLFRKEGQNVTLSCEQNLNHDAMYWYRQDPGQGLRLIYYSQIVNDFQKGDIAEGYSVSREKKESFPLTVTSAQKNPTAFYLCASSLGGRETQYFGPGTRLLVL.

The chain couples TRBV19 to TRBJ1-5; TRBD1 might be the D (6 bases). Trimming pared 3 bases from V and 7 bases from J, leaving 16 bases between. Germline V gives CDR1 LNHDA, CDR2 SQIVND (reference sequence). This CDR3 comprises 15 residues. CDR3 sequence reads: CASSIEQGRRQPQHF. Here the CDR3 DNA reads TGTGCCAGTAGTATTGAACAGGGACGAAGACAGCCCCAGCATTTT.